The present entry profiles one T cell receptor beta chain with its context. TCRdb analysed the RT-PCR reads with MiXCR anew, one entry per CDR3 protein. Of about 700,000 distinct CDR3 sequences in the sample, over 12% were seen once. Trimming pared 5 bases from V and 7 bases from J, leaving 13 bases between. Germline CDR1 is SGHRS and CDR2 is YFSETQ. This CDR3 is 13 amino acids long. The J gene is TRBJ2-1, the V gene TRBV5-1, with a possible D match to TRBD2 (5 bases). This clonotype was sampled from a female donor in good health, serving as a healthy control. Sequenced material: memory CD4+ T cells from blood. The CDR3 DNA sequence: TGCGCCAGCAGACCCGGGGAGAGGAATGAGCAGTTCTTC. Translation: CASRPGERNEQFF.